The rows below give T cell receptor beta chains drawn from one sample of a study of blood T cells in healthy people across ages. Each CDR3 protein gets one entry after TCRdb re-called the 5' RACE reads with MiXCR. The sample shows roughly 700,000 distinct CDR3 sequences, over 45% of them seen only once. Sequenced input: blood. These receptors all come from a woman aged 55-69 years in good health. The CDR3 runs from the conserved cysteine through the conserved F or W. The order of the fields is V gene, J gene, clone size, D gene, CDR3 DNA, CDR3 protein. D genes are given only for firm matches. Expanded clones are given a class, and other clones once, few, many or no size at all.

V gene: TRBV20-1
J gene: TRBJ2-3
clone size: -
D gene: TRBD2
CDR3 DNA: TGCAGTGCTAGAGATATCCAGCGGGAGTCGGATACGCAGTATTTT
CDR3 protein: CSARDIQRESDTQYF

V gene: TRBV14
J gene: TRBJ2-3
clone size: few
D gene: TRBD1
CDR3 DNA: TGTGCCAGCAGCCATCGACAGGGGCAATTATTCGCAGATACGCAGTATTTT
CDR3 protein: CASSHRQGQLFADTQYF

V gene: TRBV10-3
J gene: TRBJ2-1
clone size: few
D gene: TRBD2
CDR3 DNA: TGTGCCATCAGTGACCATGGACTAGCGGGATACAATGAGCAGTTCTTC
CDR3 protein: CAISDHGLAGYNEQFF

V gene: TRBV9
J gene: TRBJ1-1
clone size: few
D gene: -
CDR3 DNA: TGTGCCAGCAGCGTAGTAGGGGGAGCGGCTGAAGCTTTCTTT
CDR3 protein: CASSVVGGAAEAFF

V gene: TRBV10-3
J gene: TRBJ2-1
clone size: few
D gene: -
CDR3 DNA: TGTGCCATCACAACCGGGACAAACAATGAGCAGTTCTTC
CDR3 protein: CAITTGTNNEQFF

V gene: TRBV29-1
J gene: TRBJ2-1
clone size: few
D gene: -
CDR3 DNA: TGCAGCGTCCGGGTGGGGGGCGCAAGAAATGAGCAGTTCTTC
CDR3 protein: CSVRVGGARNEQFF

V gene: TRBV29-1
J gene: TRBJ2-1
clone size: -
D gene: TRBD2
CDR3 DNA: TGCAGCGCCGAGGGTAGCGGGAGCCCCAACACCTACAATGAGCAGTTCTTC
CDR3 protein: CSAEGSGSPNTYNEQFF

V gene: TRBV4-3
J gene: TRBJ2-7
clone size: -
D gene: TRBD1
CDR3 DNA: TGCGCCAGCAGCCAAGAAGCAGAGACAGGGCACGTCAGCTCCTACGAGCAGTACTTC
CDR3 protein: CASSQEAETGHVSSYEQYF

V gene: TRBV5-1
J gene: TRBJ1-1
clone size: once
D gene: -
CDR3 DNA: TGCGCCAGCAGCTTGTACGGGCCGGGGATGAACACTGAAGCTTTCTTT
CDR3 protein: CASSLYGPGMNTEAFF

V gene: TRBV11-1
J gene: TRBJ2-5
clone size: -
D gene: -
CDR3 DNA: TGTGCCAGCACCCCGGGCGGGGAGACCCAGTACTTC
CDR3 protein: CASTPGGETQYF

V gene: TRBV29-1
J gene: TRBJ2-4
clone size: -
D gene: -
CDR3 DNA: TGCAGCGTCTCTCAGGTCCAGGGCATTCAGTACTTC
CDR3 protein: CSVSQVQGIQYF

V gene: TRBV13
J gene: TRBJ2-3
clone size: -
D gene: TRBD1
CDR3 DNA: TGTGCCAGCAGCCCGCGGACAGGGATCACAGATACGCAGTATTTT
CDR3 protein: CASSPRTGITDTQYF

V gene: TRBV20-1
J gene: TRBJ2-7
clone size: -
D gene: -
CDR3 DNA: TGCAGTGCTAGCCCCCGCTCCTACGAGCAGTACTTC
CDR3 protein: CSASPRSYEQYF

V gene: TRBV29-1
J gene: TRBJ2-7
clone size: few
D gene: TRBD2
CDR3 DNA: TGCAGCGTTGGCGGGAGAAAATACGAGCAGTACTTC
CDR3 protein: CSVGGRKYEQYF

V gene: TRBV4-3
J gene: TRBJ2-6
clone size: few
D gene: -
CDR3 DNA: TGCGCCAGCAGCCAAGATCTTCCAGGGACTGGGGCCAACGTCCTGACTTTC
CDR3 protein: CASSQDLPGTGANVLTF

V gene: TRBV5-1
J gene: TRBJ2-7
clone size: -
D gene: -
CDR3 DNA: TGCGCCAGCAGCTTGGCCCCCCTCTACGAGCAGTACTTC
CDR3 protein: CASSLAPLYEQYF

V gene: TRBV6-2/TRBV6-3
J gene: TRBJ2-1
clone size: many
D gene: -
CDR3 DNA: TGTGCCAGCAGTTACGGGAGTAATGAGCAGTTCTTC
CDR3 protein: CASSYGSNEQFF

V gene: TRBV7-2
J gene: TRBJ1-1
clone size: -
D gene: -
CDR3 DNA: TGTGCCAGCAGCTTTGACAGAACAGGGGCTTTCTTT
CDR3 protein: CASSFDRTGAFF

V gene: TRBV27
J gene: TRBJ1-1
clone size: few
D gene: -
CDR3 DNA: TGTGCCAGCAGCGGTAGGGACACTGAAGCTTTCTTT
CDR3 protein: CASSGRDTEAFF

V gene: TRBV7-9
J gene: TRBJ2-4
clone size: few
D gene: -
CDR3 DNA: TGTGCCAGCAGCTTAGACCAAGCCAAAAACATTCAGTACTTC
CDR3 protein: CASSLDQAKNIQYF

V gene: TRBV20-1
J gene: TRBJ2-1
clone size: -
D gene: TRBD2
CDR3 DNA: TGCAGTGCTAGAAACCTTGGGGGGACTAGCGATTACAATGAGCGGTTCTTC
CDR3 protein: CSARNLGGTSDYNERFF

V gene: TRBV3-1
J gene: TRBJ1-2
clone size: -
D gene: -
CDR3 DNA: TGTGCCAGCAGCCAAGTCGGGACGGGCAGGGCTGGAGGCTACACCTTC
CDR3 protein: CASSQVGTGRAGGYTF

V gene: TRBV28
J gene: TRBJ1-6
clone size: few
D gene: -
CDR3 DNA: TGTGCCAGCAGTTATGGCCGGGGCCTCTTCTCCACACCACCCCTCCACTTT
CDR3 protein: CASSYGRGLFSTPPLHF

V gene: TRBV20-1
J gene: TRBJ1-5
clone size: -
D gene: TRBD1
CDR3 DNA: TGCAGTGCTAGTGGGAGCTGGACAGGTCAGCCCCTGCATTTT
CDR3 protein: CSASGSWTGQPLHF

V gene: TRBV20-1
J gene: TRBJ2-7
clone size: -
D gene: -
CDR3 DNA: TGCAGTGCTAGAGTTCCGGAGAACAATGAGCAGTACTTC
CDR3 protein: CSARVPENNEQYF

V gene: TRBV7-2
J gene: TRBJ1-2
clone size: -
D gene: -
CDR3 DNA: TGTGCCAGCAGCTTAACAGCCCTAGGCAGGGATGGCTACACCTTC
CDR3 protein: CASSLTALGRDGYTF

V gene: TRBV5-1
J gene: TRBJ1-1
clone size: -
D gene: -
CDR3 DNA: TGCGCCAGCAGCTTTGCACAGTCGAACACTGAAGCTTTCTTT
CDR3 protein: CASSFAQSNTEAFF

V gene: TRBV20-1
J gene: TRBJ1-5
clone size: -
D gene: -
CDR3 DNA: TGCAGTGCTAGAGGCCGCAGGGATCCCAACAATCAGCCCCAGCATTTT
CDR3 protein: CSARGRRDPNNQPQHF

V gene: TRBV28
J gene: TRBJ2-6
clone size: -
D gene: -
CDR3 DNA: TGTGCCAGCACCGGCCTAGGAACCTCTGGGGCCAACGTCCTGACTTTC
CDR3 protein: CASTGLGTSGANVLTF

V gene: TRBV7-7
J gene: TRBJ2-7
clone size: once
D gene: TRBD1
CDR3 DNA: TGTGCCAGCAGCCGGACAGGGGGCTGCGAGCAGTACTTC
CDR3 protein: CASSRTGGCEQYF

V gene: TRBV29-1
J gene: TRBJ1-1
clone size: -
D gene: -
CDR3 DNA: TGCAGCGTTGAAGAATCCTGGGGGCAGATGGCTTTCTTT
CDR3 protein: CSVEESWGQMAFF